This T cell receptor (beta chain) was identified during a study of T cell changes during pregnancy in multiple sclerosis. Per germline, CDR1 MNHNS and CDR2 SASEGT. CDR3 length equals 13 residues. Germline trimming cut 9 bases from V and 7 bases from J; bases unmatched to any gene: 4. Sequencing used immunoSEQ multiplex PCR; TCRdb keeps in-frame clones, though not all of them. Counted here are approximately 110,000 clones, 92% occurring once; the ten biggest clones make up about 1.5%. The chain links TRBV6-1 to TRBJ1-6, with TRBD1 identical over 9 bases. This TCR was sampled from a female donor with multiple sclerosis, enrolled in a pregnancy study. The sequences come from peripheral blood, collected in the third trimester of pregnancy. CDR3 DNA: TGTGCCAGGGGACAGGGCGGGAATTCACCCCTCCACTTT. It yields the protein CARGQGGNSPLHF.